Reported below is one T cell receptor (beta chain). The survey-level immunoSEQ assay was used. Only in-frame clones appear in the TCRdb table, and some are missing; sequencing was by immunoSEQ multiplex PCR. The table has tens of thousands of clones, 84% seen once. These data originate in a study of STAT5B mutations in CD4+ large granular lymphocyte leukemia. Whole-study context: Among healthy controls, a particular HLA allele went with more CDR3 'QG' motifs.

The specimen sequenced was CD4+ T cells from blood buffy coats. The receptor comes from a human donor in good health.

The CDR3 reads CASSPTSGRGAFSGYTF. The CDR3, as DNA: TGTGCCAGCAGTCCAACCTCCGGTAGAGGGGCCTTCAGTGGCTACACCTTC. The chain carries TRBV28 and TRBJ1-2; tentative D call: TRBD1 (5 bases). The V and J ends lost 5 bases and 7 bases respectively, with 26 bases between them. Looked up from germline, CDR1 is MDHEN and CDR2 is SYDVKM. This CDR3 region has 17 residues.